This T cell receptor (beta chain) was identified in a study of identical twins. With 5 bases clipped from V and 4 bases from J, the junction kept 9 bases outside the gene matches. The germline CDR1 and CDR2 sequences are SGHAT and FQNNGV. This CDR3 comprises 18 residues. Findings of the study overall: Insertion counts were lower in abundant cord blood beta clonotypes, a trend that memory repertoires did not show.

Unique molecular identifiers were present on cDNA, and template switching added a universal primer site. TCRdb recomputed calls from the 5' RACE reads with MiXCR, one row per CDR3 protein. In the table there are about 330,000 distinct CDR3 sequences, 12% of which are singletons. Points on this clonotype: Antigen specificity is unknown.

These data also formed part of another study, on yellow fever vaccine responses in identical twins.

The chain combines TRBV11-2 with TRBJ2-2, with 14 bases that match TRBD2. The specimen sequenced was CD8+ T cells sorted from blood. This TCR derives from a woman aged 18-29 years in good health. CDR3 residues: CASSPRTSGGRITGELFF. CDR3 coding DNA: TGTGCCAGCAGCCCCAGGACTAGCGGGGGGCGTATCACCGGGGAGCTGTTTTTT.